The source of this T cell receptor (beta chain) is a study of long-term antiretroviral therapy in people with HIV. Study results and limitations: ART-treated samples gained diversity yet remained below transplant donor controls.

This CDR3 is 15 amino acids long. Losses at the gene ends were 4 bases for V and 3 bases for J; bases not matched to a gene: 7. The germline CDR1 and CDR2 sequences are SNHLY and FYNNEI. Samples were assayed with immunoSEQ v3.0 at survey level. Assay used: immunoSEQ multiplex PCR; TCRdb lists only in-frame clones, some missing. The table shows tens of thousands of clones, with 80% to 85% occurring only once. As for this clone: What it recognizes is unknown.

Every donor had one or more pre-ART and two or more post-ART PBMC samples. Sequencing used unsorted PBMCs, obtained 1.9 years after starting antiretroviral therapy. The origin of this receptor is a woman between 45 and 65 years old with HIV. The V call is TRBV2, the J call TRBJ2-3; 7 bases match TRBD1. The CDR3 loop reads CASSGQGQLTDTQYF. The CDR3 coding sequence is TGTGCCAGCAGTGGCCAGGGACAGTTGACAGATACGCAGTATTTT.